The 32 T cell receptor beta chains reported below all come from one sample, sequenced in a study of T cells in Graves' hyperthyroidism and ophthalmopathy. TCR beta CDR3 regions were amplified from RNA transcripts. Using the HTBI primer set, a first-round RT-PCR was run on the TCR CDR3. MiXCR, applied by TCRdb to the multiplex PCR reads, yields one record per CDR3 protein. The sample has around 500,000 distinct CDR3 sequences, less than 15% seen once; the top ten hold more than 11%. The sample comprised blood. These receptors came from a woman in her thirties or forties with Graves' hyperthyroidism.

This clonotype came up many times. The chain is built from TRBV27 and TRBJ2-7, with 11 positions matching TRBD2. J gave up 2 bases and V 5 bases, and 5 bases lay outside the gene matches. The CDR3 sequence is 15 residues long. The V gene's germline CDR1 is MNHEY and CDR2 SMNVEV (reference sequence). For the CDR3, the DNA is TGTGCCAGCAGTCCGATAGCGGGAGGGCCCTACGAGCAGTACTTC. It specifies CASSPIAGGPYEQYF.

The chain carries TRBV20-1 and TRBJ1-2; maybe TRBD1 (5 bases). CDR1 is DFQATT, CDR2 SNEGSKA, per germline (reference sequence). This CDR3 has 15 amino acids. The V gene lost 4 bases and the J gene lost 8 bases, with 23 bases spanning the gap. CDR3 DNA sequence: TGCAGTGCTAAACCGGGCGCAGGTACCAGGGTGGGCTACACCTTC. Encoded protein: CSAKPGAGTRVGYTF.

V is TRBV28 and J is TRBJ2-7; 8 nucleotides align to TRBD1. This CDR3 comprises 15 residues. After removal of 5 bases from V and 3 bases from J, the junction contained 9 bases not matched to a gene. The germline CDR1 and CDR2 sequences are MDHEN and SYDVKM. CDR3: CASSIRTGRDYEQYF. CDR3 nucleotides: TGTGCCAGCAGTATAAGGACAGGGAGAGACTACGAGCAGTACTTC.

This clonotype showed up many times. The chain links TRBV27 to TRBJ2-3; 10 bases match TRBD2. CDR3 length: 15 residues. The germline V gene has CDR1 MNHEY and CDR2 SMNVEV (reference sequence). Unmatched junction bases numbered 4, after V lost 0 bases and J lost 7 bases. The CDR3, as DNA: TGTGCCAGCAGTTTATCAGCGGGAGGGCCCTATACGCAGTATTTT. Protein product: CASSLSAGGPYTQYF.

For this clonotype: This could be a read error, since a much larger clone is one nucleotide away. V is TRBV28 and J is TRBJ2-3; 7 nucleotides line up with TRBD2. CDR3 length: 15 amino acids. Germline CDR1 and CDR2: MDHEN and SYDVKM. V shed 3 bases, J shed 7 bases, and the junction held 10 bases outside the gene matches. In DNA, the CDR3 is TGTGCCAGCAGTTTGAGGGAAGGCGGGAGAAATACGCAGTATTTT. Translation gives CASSLREGGRNTQYF. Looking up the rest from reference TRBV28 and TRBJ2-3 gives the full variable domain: DVKVTQSSRYLVKRTGEKVFLECVQDMDHENMFWYRQDPGLGLRLIYFSYDVKMKEKGDIPEGYSVSREKKERFSLILESASTNQTSMYLCASSLREGGRNTQYFGPGTRLTVL.

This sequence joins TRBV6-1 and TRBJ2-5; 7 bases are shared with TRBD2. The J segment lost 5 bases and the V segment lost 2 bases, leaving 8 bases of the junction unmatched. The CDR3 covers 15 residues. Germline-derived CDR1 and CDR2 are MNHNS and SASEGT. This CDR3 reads CASSEFGGRAETQYF. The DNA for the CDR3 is TGTGCCAGCAGTGAATTCGGTGGGAGGGCCGAGACCCAGTACTTC.

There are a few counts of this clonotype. CDR3 residues: CASSFSVGSLGNTIYF. Here the CDR3 DNA reads TGTGCCAGCAGTTTTTCGGTGGGATCTTTAGGAAACACCATATATTTT. This sequence joins TRBV12-3 or TRBV12-4 and TRBJ1-3; D call uncertain. This CDR3 is built from 16 residues. Trimming removed 3 bases from V and 4 bases from J, with 16 bases in between.

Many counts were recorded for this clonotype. Here the CDR3 reads CASTEGGGRVNTEAFF. In DNA, the CDR3 is TGTGCCAGCACCGAGGGTGGGGGGCGGGTGAACACTGAAGCTTTCTTT. The chain couples TRBV28 to TRBJ1-1, with D possibly matching TRBD1 (6 bases). Germline CDR1 and CDR2: MDHEN and SYDVKM. V was trimmed by 7 bases and J by 0 bases, leaving 18 bases between them. The CDR3 consists of 16 residues.

CDR3 amino acids: CASSSQGIVYF. As DNA, the CDR3 is TGTGCCAGCAGTAGTCAGGGGATCGTATATTTT. V is TRBV25-1 and J is TRBJ1-3; D is perhaps TRBD1 (6 bases). Germline V gene sequence: CDR1 MGHDK, CDR2 SYGVNS. V dropped 5 bases and J dropped 14 bases, with 13 bases sitting between them. CDR3 size: 11 residues. Using reference TRBV25-1 and TRBJ1-3 for the parts outside the CDR3, the full variable domain is EADIYQTPRYLVIGTGKKITLECSQTMGHDKMYWYQQDPGMELHLIHYSYGVNSTEKGDLSSESTVSRIRTEHFPLTLESARPSHTSQYLCASSSQGIVYFGEGSWLTVV.

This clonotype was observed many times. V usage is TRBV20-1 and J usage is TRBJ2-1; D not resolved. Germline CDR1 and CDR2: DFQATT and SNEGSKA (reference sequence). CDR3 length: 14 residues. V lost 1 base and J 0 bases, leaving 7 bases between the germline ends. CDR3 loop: CSARALVSYNEQFF. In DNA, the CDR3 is TGCAGTGCTAGAGCGCTAGTCTCCTACAATGAGCAGTTCTTC.

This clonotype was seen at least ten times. CDR3 amino acids: CASSFLNSLNTEAFF. CDR3 nucleotides: TGTGCCAGCAGTTTTTTGAACAGCCTGAACACTGAAGCTTTCTTT. This chain uses TRBV12-3 or TRBV12-4 with TRBJ1-1; D remains unclear. Trimming shortened V by 3 bases and J by 0 bases, and 11 bases separated the two germline ends. The CDR3 length is 15 residues.

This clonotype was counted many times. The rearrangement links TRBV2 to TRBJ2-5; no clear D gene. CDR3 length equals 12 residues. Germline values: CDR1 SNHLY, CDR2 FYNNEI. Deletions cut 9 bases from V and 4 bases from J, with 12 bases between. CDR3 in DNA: TGTGCCAGTAAACGAGTAGGAGAGACCCAGTACTTC. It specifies CASKRVGETQYF.

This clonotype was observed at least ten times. The CDR3 loop reads CASSLSTREDEQYF. The CDR3 nucleotides read TGTGCCAGCAGCTTATCTACGAGGGAGGACGAGCAGTACTTC. The chain has TRBV7-9 and TRBJ2-7, with D possibly being TRBD2 (6 bases). Germline assignment: CDR1 SEHNR and CDR2 FQNEAQ (reference sequence). The CDR3 is 14 amino acids. The V end was cut by 2 bases, the J end by 5 bases, with 13 bases between.

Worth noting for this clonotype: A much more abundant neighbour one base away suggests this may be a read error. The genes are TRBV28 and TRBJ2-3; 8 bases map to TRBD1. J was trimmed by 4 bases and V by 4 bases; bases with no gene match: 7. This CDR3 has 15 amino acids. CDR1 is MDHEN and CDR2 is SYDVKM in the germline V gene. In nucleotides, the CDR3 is TGTGCCAGCAGTTCCTACGGGACAGGCGCAGATACGCAGTATTTT. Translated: CASSSYGTGADTQYF.

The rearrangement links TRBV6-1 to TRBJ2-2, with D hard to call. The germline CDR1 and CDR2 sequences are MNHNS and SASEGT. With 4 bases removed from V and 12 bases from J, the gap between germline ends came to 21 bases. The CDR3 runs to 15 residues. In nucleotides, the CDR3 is TGTGCCAGCAGTGCCCTTTGGGCCCCGCATAGGCAGCTGTTTTTT. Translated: CASSALWAPHRQLFF.

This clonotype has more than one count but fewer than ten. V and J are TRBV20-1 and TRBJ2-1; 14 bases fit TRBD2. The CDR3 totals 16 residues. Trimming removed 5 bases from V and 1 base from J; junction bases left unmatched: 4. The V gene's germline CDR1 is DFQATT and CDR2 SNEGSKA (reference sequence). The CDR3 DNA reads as TGCAGTGCTCCCCGGACTAGCGGGAGGTCCTACAATGAGCAGTTCTTC. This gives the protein CSAPRTSGRSYNEQFF.

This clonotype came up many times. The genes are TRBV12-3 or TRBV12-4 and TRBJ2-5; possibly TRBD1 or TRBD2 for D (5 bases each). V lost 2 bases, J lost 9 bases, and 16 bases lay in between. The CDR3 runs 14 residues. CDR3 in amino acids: CASSLTGTYQAQYF. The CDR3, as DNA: TGTGCCAGCAGTTTAACCGGGACCTACCAGGCCCAGTACTTC.

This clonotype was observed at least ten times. The CDR3 loop is CASSFKGFNQPQHF. In nucleotides, the CDR3 is TGTGCCAGCAGTTTCAAGGGTTTCAATCAGCCCCAGCATTTT. V usage is TRBV12-3 or TRBV12-4 and J usage is TRBJ1-5; no clear D. The CDR3 contains 14 residues. V was shortened by 3 bases and J by 3 bases, with 9 bases between the two germline ends.

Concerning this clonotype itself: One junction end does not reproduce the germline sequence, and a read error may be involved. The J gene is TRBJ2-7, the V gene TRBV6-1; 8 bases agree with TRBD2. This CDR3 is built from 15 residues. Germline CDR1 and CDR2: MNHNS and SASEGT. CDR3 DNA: TGTGCCAGCAGGGAAGCGGGAGAATCCATGGGGGAGCAGTACTTC. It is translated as CASREAGESMGEQYF.

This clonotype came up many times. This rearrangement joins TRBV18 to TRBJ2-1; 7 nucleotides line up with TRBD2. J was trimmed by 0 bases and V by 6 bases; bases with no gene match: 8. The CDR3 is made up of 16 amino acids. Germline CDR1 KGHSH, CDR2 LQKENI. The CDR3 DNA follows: TGTGCCAGCTCCCCTATGGGCGGGAGCTCCTACAATGAGCAGTTCTTC. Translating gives CASSPMGGSSYNEQFF.

The DNA for the CDR3 is TGTGCCAGCAGCCAACTTAGCGTAACCCTCACCGGGGAGCTGTTTTTT. It translates to CASSQLSVTLTGELFF. The chain recombines TRBV3-1 with TRBJ2-2, with D perhaps matching TRBD2 (5 bases). In germline, CDR1 is LGHDT, CDR2 YNNKEL (reference sequence). Trimming took 2 bases from V and 4 from J, leaving 14 bases between them. The CDR3 is 16 residues long.

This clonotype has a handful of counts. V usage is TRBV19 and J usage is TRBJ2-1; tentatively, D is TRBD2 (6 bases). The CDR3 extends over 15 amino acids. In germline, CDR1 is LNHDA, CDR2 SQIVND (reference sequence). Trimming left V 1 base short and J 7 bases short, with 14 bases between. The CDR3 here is CASSIVSGARNEQFF. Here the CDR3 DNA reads TGTGCCAGTAGTATAGTATCGGGAGCTCGGAATGAGCAGTTCTTC.

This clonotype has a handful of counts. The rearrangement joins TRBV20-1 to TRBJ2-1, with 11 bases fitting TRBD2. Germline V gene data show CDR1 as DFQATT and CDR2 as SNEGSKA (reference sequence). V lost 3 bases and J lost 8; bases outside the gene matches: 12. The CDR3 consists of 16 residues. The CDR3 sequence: CSARKLAGVGNDEQFF. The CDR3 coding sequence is TGCAGTGCTAGGAAACTAGCGGGAGTGGGGAACGATGAGCAGTTCTTC.

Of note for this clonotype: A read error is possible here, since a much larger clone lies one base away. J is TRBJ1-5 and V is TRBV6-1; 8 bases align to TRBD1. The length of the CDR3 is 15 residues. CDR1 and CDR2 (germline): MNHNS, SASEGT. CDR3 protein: CARSEPGGRGQPQHF. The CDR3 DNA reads TGTGCCAGAAGTGAGCCAGGGGGCCGGGGTCAGCCCCAGCATTTT.

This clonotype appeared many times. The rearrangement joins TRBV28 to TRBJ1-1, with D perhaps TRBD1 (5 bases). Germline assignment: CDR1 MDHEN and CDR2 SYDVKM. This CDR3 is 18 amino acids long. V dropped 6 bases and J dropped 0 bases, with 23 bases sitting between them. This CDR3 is CASSKYLSPGRMNTEAFF. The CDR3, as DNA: TGTGCCAGCAGCAAATATCTTTCACCGGGACGGATGAACACTGAAGCTTTCTTT.

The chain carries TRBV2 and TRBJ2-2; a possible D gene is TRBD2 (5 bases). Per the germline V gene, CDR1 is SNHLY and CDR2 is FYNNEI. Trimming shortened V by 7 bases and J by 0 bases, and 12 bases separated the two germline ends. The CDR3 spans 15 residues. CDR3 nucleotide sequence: TGTGCCAGCAAGGATTGGGAGACGAACACCGGGGAGCTGTTTTTT. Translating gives CASKDWETNTGELFF. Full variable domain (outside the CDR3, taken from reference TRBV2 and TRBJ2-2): EPEVTQTPSHQVTQMGQEVILRCVPISNHLYFYWYRQILGQKVEFLVSFYNNEISEKSEIFDDQFSVERPDGSNFTLKIRSTKLEDSAMYFCASKDWETNTGELFFGEGSRLTVL.

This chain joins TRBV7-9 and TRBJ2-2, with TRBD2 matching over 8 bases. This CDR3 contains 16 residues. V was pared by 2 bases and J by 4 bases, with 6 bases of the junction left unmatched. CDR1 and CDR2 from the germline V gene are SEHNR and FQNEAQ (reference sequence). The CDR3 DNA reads TGTGCCAGCAGCTTAATGCAGCGGGAGAGCACCGGGGAGCTGTTTTTT. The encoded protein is CASSLMQRESTGELFF.

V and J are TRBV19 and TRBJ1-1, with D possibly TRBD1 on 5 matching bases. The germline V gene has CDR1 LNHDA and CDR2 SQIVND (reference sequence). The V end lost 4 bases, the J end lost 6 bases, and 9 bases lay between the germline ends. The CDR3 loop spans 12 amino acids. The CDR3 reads CASSRGDPEAFF. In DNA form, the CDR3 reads TGTGCCAGTAGTAGGGGGGACCCTGAAGCTTTCTTT.

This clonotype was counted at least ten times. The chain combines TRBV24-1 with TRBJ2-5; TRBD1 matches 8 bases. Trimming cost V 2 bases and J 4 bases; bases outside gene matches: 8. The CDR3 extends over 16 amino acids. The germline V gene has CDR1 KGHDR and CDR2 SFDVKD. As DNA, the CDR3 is TGTGCCACCAGTGATTCTCAGACAGGGGTCAGAGAGACCCAGTACTTC. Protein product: CATSDSQTGVRETQYF.

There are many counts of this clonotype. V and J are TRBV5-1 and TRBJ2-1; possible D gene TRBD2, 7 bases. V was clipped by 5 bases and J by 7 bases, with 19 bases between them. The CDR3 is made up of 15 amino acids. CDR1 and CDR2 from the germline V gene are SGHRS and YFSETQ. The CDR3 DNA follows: TGCGCCAGCAGGCTGACAGGTACTAGCGCTAATGAGCAGTTCTTC. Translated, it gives CASRLTGTSANEQFF.

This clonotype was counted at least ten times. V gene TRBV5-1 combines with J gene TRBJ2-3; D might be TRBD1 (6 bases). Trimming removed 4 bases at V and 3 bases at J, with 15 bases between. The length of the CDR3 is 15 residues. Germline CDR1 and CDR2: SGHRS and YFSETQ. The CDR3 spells CASSETGRGTDTQYF. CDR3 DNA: TGCGCCAGCAGCGAAACAGGGCGTGGGACAGATACGCAGTATTTT.

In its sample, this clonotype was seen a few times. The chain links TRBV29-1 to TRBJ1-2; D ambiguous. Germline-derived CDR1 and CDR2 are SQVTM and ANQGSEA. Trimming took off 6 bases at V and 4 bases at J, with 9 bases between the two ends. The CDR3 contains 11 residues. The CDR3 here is CSVGLSYGYTF. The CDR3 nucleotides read TGCAGCGTAGGCCTGAGCTATGGCTACACCTTC. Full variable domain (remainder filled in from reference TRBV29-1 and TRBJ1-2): SAVISQKPSRDICQRGTSLTIQCQVDSQVTMMFWYRQQPGQSLTLIATANQGSEATYESGFVIDKFPISRPNLTFSTLTVSNMSPEDSSIYLCSVGLSYGYTFGSGTRLTVV.